The next 10 T cell receptor beta chains were all read from a single sample in a study of cytomegalovirus exposure and HLA in healthy donors. 13 Jbeta primers and 60 Vbeta primers were used for the PCR. The method was immunoSEQ multiplex PCR; TCRdb's version includes in-frame clones alone and lacks a portion of them. The sample contains tens of thousands of clones, about 80% of which appear only once. Material for sequencing was PBMCs. The receptors derive from a man in his fifties or sixties in good health and CMV-seronegative.

This clone was seen a few times. This chain connects TRBV5-1 to TRBJ1-1; D not certain. Germline CDR1 SGHRS, CDR2 YFSETQ. CDR3 length equals 14 residues. V lost 0 bases and J lost 1, with 7 bases in between. The CDR3 here is CASSLGQKNTEAFF. The CDR3 region has the DNA TGCGCCAGCAGCTTGGGGCAGAAGAACACTGAAGCTTTCTTT.

The J gene is TRBJ1-1, the V gene TRBV5-1; no firm D call. Trimming took 4 bases from V and 0 from J, leaving 10 bases between them. The CDR3 loop spans 14 amino acids. The germline CDR1 and CDR2 sequences are SGHRS and YFSETQ. The CDR3 reads CASSPGVLNTEAFF. The CDR3 DNA reads as TGCGCCAGCAGCCCGGGAGTATTGAACACTGAAGCTTTCTTT.

The J gene is TRBJ2-7, the V gene TRBV27; no reliable D call. The CDR3 consists of 16 residues. Germline values: CDR1 MNHEY, CDR2 SMNVEV (reference sequence). V was cut by 6 bases and J by 0 bases, with 18 bases left in between. The CDR3 reads CASRAASAGISYEQYF. In DNA form, the CDR3 reads TGTGCCAGCAGGGCGGCGTCCGCCGGAATCTCCTACGAGCAGTACTTC.

In regard to this clone: At one of its ends the junction is not consistent with the germline gene, which may arise from a read error. The chain recombines TRBV4-2 with TRBJ1-2; maybe TRBD1 (5 bases). The CDR3 runs 15 residues. From germline, CDR1 is LGHNA and CDR2 YNFKEQ. The CDR3 sequence is CAGSQSQGNNYGYTF. For the CDR3, the DNA is TGTGCCGGCAGCCAAAGCCAGGGAAACAACTATGGCTACACCTTC.

The rearrangement joins TRBV14 to TRBJ2-7; maybe TRBD2 (6 bases). The V end lost 11 bases, the J end lost 3 bases, and 14 bases lay between the germline ends. Germline loops: CDR1 SGHDN, CDR2 FVKESK. The length of the CDR3 is 12 residues. DNA of the CDR3: TGTGCCTCCGCGGCGGGGAACTACGAGCAGTACTTC. This encodes CASAAGNYEQYF.

The V and J genes are TRBV5-1 and TRBJ2-3; TRBD2 might be the D (5 bases). Trimming pared 0 bases from V and 2 bases from J, leaving 10 bases between. There are 15 residues in the CDR3. Per the germline V gene, CDR1 is SGHRS and CDR2 is YFSETQ. The CDR3 sequence: CASSLADRDTDTQYF. For the CDR3, the DNA is TGCGCCAGCAGCTTGGCGGACCGGGACACAGATACGCAGTATTTT.

The chain couples TRBV19 to TRBJ1-2; 7 bases match TRBD1. V gave up 3 bases and J gave up 14 bases; unmatched junction bases: 12. In germline, CDR1 is LNHDA, CDR2 SQIVND (reference sequence). The CDR3 is 13 residues long. CDR3 loop: CASSIWQGESSTF. CDR3 in DNA: TGTGCCAGTAGTATCTGGCAGGGGGAATCCTCAACCTTC.

The genes are TRBV6-5 and TRBJ2-7; a weak D match, TRBD1 (6 bases). Trimming took 2 bases from V and 6 from J, leaving 14 bases between them. The CDR3 extends over 14 amino acids. Germline-derived CDR1 and CDR2 are MNHEY and SVGAGI. The CDR3 nucleotides are TGTGCCAGCAGTTACGCACAGGGCCTCTCCGAGCAGTACTTC. Translated: CASSYAQGLSEQYF.

This clone has only a few counts. The rearrangement links TRBV5-1 to TRBJ2-2, with 15 bases aligning to TRBD2. The CDR3 spans 18 residues. Germline trimming cut 1 base from V and 5 bases from J; bases unmatched to any gene: 6. CDR1 SGHRS and CDR2 YFSETQ come from the germline V gene. CDR3: CASSLWTSGGAYTGELFF. As DNA, the CDR3 is TGCGCCAGCAGCTTGTGGACTAGCGGGGGGGCCTATACCGGGGAGCTGTTTTTT.

V gene TRBV5-1 combines with J gene TRBJ1-1; D not resolved. V lost 2 bases and J lost 0, with 8 bases in between. CDR3 size: 14 residues. Looked up from germline, CDR1 is SGHRS and CDR2 is YFSETQ. DNA of the CDR3: TGCGCCAGCAGCTTCGGGAACATGAACACTGAAGCTTTCTTT. This encodes CASSFGNMNTEAFF.